This T cell receptor (beta chain) derives from a study of T-cell memory formation after mild COVID-19. Study results and caveats: The CD4+ clones that contracted clustered mainly within CM and EM, and the CD8+ clones concentrated in EMRA.

This clonotype was detected only a few times. Its antigen is not known. The length of the CDR3 is 15 residues. Germline CDR1 MDHEN, CDR2 SYDVKM. V shed 2 bases, J shed 4 bases, and the junction held 1 base outside the gene matches. TCRdb ran MiXCR on the 5' RACE reads and lists one entry per CDR3 protein. The table shows 280,000 or so distinct CDR3 sequences, with less than 9.5% occurring only once. The material sequenced was PBMCs or a T cell subset sorted from them (not recorded which). The chain has TRBV28 and TRBJ2-5; TRBD2 matches at 13 bases. This clonotype originated in a young man who had mild COVID-19 (a few samples of this study predate the infection). Cell type and time point are not known. CDR3 sequence (DNA): TGTGCCAGCAGTTTAACTAGCGGGGGGGGAGAGACCCAGTACTTC. Its protein is CASSLTSGGGETQYF.